The sequence of this T cell receptor (beta chain) was determined in a study of blood T cell repertoires in COVID-19 (dated by TCRdb to the early 2020s). Background on the whole study: Samples covering the acute and convalescent phases of COVID-19 were provided by collaborators in the United States, Italy and Spain. The material from the prospective study consisted of cDNA or gDNA derived from T cells, B-cell-depleted T cells, or PBMCs. The dataset comprised deeply sampled blood TCRbeta repertoires from subjects exposed to, actively infected with, or recovered from COVID-19. The repertoires were made available in a free public database intended to serve as a resource for research on the immune response to SARS-CoV-2. Samples were obtained from the ongoing ImmuneRACE study (first 160 participants) and from 1,200 or so subjects provided by 6 global collaborators. The sample metadata nearly always contained a de-identified subject ID, COVID-19 status, age in years and sex. Where available, HLA class I and class II types were obtained from metadata supplied by the sample provider rather than from assay-based typing.

The CDR3 runs 13 amino acids, cysteine and phenylalanine included. This entry keeps only the CDR3 DNA: 39 bases, framed from base 1. Relative to germline, V is 3 bases shorter and J is 0 bases shorter, with 5 bases between their ends. CDR1 and CDR2 (SEHNR, FQNEAQ) derive from the germline V gene (reference sequence). As concerns this clone: It has no known antigen specificity. No clone much larger than this one lies a single base away; base qualities are absent.

The investigation overall reported the following: The quantity of clinical and demographic metadata differed by source and by participant and was supplied without curation.

The collaborating institutions used their own protocols to collect whole blood in K2EDTA tubes. For TCRbeta analysis, collaborator samples were shipped as frozen whole blood, as isolated PBMCs, or as DNA extracted from either sample type. The immunoSEQ Assay, a bias-controlled multiplex PCR, was used to amplify TCRbeta CDR3 regions from genomic DNA. Under the source paper's analysis protocol: Within the assay, amplification of reference gene primers was used to estimate how many nucleated cells each sample contained. To quantify the absolute abundance of each unique TCRbeta CDR3 rearrangement, sequence reads were collapsed and filtered. For each sample, productive Simpson clonality was calculated as the square root of Simpson's diversity index over productive rearrangements. TCRdb's version of the immuneACCESS table is confined to in-frame rearrangements and falls short of the full clone set. An unresolved V gene accounts for under half of the shortfall where checked; the remainder is of unknown origin. That table furnishes V, J and clone size, whereas the DNA furnished D and trimming. The table for this sample lists 100,000 to 130,000 clones; less than 90% of them were counted only once. The top ten clones comprise roughly 4.4% of the sample.

The clonotype originates from a human donor in a cohort sampled during active COVID-19. This chain is built from TRBV7-9 and TRBJ1-1; no D gene is confidently identified. Sequencing used peripheral blood. The sequence in DNA is TGTGCCAGCAGCTTGTACATGAACACTGAAGCTTTCTTT. This is translated as CASSLYMNTEAFF. The CDR3 plus the reference TRBV7-9 and TRBJ1-1 genes for the other parts give the full variable domain: DTGVSQNPRHKITKRGQNVTFRCDPISEHNRLYWYRQTLGQGPEFLTYFQNEAQLEKSRLLSDRFSAERPKGSFSTLEIQRTEQGDSAMYLCASSLYMNTEAFFGQGTRLTVV.